Included here is one T cell receptor (beta chain) sequence, with context. Time point described: persistent/refractory GD, antithyroid drugs over 5 years with positive TRAb. PBMC-derived RNA was used for the TCR library. Graves' disease diagnoses followed American Thyroid Association guidelines. The data derive from a study of regulatory T cells in long-lasting Graves disease. Germline CDR1 and CDR2: SGHRS and YFSETQ. J gave up 9 bases and V 3 bases, and 21 bases lay outside the gene matches. This CDR3 has 18 amino acids. Arm-PCR of CDR3 regions with iRepertoire HTBI primers generated TCR beta libraries. MiXCR, applied by TCRdb to the multiplex PCR reads, yields one record per CDR3 protein. The table shows a few hundred thousand distinct CDR3 sequences, with roughly 24% occurring only once.

The sequence came from a middle-aged woman with Graves disease. Sequenced here: peripheral blood mononuclear cells (PBMCs), sampled when the disease was refractory, from a patient treated with antithyroid drugs. J is TRBJ2-4 and V is TRBV5-1, with TRBD2 identical over 7 bases. CDR3 sequence reads: CASSSSTLPGTKGGIQYF. CDR3 coding DNA: TGCGCCAGCAGCTCCAGTACCTTACCCGGGACTAAGGGAGGCATTCAGTACTTC.